The 11 T cell receptor beta chains below all came from one sample that was sequenced in a study of CD8+ T cells in alopecia areata. It was cDNA, reverse transcribed from extracted RNA, that served as the sequencing template. Produced via immunoSEQ multiplex PCR; TCRdb's table is partial and in-frame only. This sample has roughly 260,000 clones and no singletons, with 0.9% to 1.5% in the ten largest. Cells pooled from cutaneous lymph nodes were sorted on CD4, CD8alpha, NKG2D, NKG2ACE and other markers. The sample taken for sequencing was CD4+ T cells sorted from a lymph node. Receptors originate from a C3H/HeJ mouse with alopecia areata. MHC haplotype here: H2-k.

A few counts support this clone. The gene symbols are mouse symbols. The CDR3 end falls 4 residues outside the read, so it is completed with the germline J gene. V and J are TRBV13-1 and TRBJ2-1; tentatively, D is TRBD1 (5 bases). Per germline, CDR1 NSHNY and CDR2 SYGAGN. The ends were cut back, 4 bases at V and 0 bases at J, with 11 bases in the middle. The CDR3 runs 15 residues. This CDR3 is CASSPGRYNYAEQFF. CDR3 bases read: TGTGCCAGCAGTCCAGGGAGATATAACTATGCT.

Worth noting for this clone: The germline and genes are mouse ones. Read coverage stops 4 residues before the CDR3 terminus; the germline J gene supplies the remainder. The chain combines TRBV13-1 with TRBJ2-5; tentative D call: TRBD1 (6 bases). CDR1 and CDR2 from the germline V gene are NSHNY and SYGAGN. The V end was cut by 4 bases, the J end by 0 bases, with 9 bases between. The CDR3 spans 14 residues. CDR3 DNA (partial): TGTGCCAGCAGTCCCGGGACAAACCAAGAC. It codes for CASSPGTNQD. From start to end, the CDR3 is CASSPGTNQDTQYF.

About this clone: Germline and genes here are mouse. The CDR3 is cut off 4 residues early in the read; its end comes from the germline J gene. The identical CDR3 is also encoded by other nucleotide sequences in the sample. This chain joins TRBV19 and TRBJ2-5; 10 bases are a match to TRBD2. Germline V gene data show CDR1 as FNHDT and CDR2 as SITEND (reference sequence). V trimming: 4 bases; J trimming: 3 bases; junction bases outside the gene matches: 5. The CDR3 is made up of 15 amino acids. The part of the CDR3 DNA that was read is TGTGCCAGCAGTCCCCGACTGGGGGGACAAGAC. This gives the protein CASSPRLGGQD. The complete CDR3 protein is CASSPRLGGQDTQYF.

Note on this clone: Here the gene names and germline are mouse. The read gets to within 4 residues of the CDR3 end, and the germline J gene fills in the rest. This sample includes further DNA sequences coding for the same CDR3. The V call is TRBV13-1, the J call TRBJ2-7; 7 nucleotides align to TRBD2. CDR1 NSHNY and CDR2 SYGAGN come from the germline V gene. V trimming: 0 bases; J trimming: 0 bases; junction bases outside the gene matches: 3. This CDR3 region has 15 residues. The CDR3 bases that were read are TGTGCCAGCAGTGATGGGGGGGGGAGCTCCTAT. Its translation is CASSDGGGSSY. Given in full, the CDR3 is CASSDGGGSSYEQYF.

Turning to this clone: Gene names and germline match the mouse. The read terminates 4 residues before the CDR3 end, so the remaining end is supplied by the germline J gene. The V call is TRBV13-1, the J call TRBJ2-2; TRBD2 aligns across 7 bases. This CDR3 spans 16 amino acids. Trimming removed 3 bases from V and 1 base from J; junction bases left unmatched: 6. Per the germline V gene, CDR1 is NSHNY and CDR2 is SYGAGN. CDR3 bases read: TGTGCCAGCAGTGGGGGAAGACTGGGAAACACCGGG. The encoded protein is CASSGGRLGNTG. The entire CDR3 is CASSGGRLGNTGQLYF.

This clone was recorded a few times. Gene names are the mouse ones. With the read ending 3 residues before the CDR3 end, the germline J gene is used to fill in that end. The chain is built from TRBV13-1 and TRBJ1-6, with TRBD1 matching over 11 bases. TRBJ1-6 is filed as an ORF, its function uncertain. Germline-derived CDR1 and CDR2 are NSHNY and SYGAGN. CDR3 length: 12 residues. The CDR3 DNA, read in part, is TGTGCCAGCGGGACAGGGGGGTCCCCC. Translated, it gives CASGTGGSP. The CDR3 in its entirety is CASGTGGSPLYF.

As regards this clone: The genes are named according to mouse. The sequence runs out 4 residues before the end of the CDR3; the remainder is reconstructed from the germline J gene. This chain connects TRBV13-2 to TRBJ2-1; TRBD2 is a possible D gene (6 bases). Germline V gene lookup returns CDR1 NNHNN and CDR2 SYGAGS (reference sequence). The CDR3 contains 13 residues. The V end was cut by 5 bases, the J end by 1 base, with 7 bases between. The CDR3 bases that were read are TGTGCCAGCGGGTGGGGGAACTATGCT. As protein: CASGWGNYA. The CDR3 in full is CASGWGNYAEQFF.

On this clone itself: Genes and germline come from the mouse. The CDR3 end falls 3 residues outside the read, so it is completed with the germline J gene. The genes are TRBV5 and TRBJ1-6, with TRBD1 identical over 12 bases. TRBJ1-6 is known as an ORF, though its function is uncertain. The ends lost 4 bases at V and 10 bases at J; junction bases unmatched: 8. Per the germline V gene, CDR1 is LGHNA and CDR2 is YNLKQL (reference sequence). The CDR3 is 16 residues long. CDR3 sequence reads: CASSPRDRGRDSPLYF. The covered CDR3 bases are TGTGCCAGCAGCCCCCGGGACAGGGGGCGCGACTCGCCC.

Points on this clone: The genes are named according to mouse. The read halts 4 residues ahead of the CDR3 end, with the missing end drawn from the germline J gene. The J gene is TRBJ2-5, the V gene TRBV13-1; 7 bases fit TRBD2. The CDR3 consists of 15 residues. J was trimmed by 3 bases and V by 1 base; bases with no gene match: 5. The germline V gene has CDR1 NSHNY and CDR2 SYGAGN. CDR3 amino acids: CASSDRGWGQDTQYF. The part of the CDR3 DNA that was read is TGTGCCAGCAGTGATAGGGGCTGGGGGCAAGAC.

Note on this clone: Germline and genes here are mouse. The CDR3 end lies 4 residues beyond the end of the read and is filled in from the germline J gene. This rearrangement joins TRBV1 to TRBJ2-5; tentative D call: TRBD1 (6 bases). V shed 3 bases and J shed 1 base, with 11 bases lying between them. The germline V gene has CDR1 NSQYPW and CDR2 LRSPGD (reference sequence). The CDR3 is made up of 15 amino acids. CDR3 residues: CTCSARDNYQDTQYF. The DNA read from the CDR3 is TGCACCTGCAGTGCCCGGGACAACTACCAAGAC.

This clone was found a few times. The gene names here belong to mouse. The read comes to an end 4 residues before the CDR3 does, leaving the germline J gene to fill in the end. The chain joins TRBV13-3 to TRBJ2-5; 9 bases map to TRBD1. The germline V gene encodes CDR1 NNHDY and CDR2 SYVADS. The CDR3 is 15 residues long. The CDR3 loop is CASSGDRGARDTQYF. The DNA read from the CDR3 is TGTGCCAGCAGTGGAGACAGGGGGGCGCGAGAC.